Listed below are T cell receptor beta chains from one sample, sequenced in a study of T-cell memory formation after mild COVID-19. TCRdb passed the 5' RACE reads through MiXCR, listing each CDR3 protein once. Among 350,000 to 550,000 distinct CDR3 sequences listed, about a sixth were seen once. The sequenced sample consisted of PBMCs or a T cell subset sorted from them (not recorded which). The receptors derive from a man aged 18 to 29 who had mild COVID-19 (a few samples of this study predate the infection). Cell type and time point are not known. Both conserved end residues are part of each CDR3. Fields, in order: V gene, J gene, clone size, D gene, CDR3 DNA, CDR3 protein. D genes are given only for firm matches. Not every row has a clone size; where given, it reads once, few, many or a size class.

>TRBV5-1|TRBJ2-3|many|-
TGCGCCAGCAGCTTGGCTACACCTTCTAGCACAGATACGCAGTATTTT
CASSLATPSSTDTQYF
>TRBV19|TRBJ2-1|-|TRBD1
TGTGCCAGTAAAGGGGGCTGGTACAATGAGCAGTTCTTC
CASKGGWYNEQFF
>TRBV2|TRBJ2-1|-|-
TGTGCCAGCAGTGAGGAGGGGGGGCTGGCTGGTGAGCAGTTCTTC
CASSEEGGLAGEQFF
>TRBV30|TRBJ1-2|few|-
TGTGCCTGGAGTGACTTAGGGACCTATGGCTACACCTTC
CAWSDLGTYGYTF
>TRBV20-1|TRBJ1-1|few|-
TGCAGTGCTAGGCTTCGACAGGTGGGGACTGAAGCTTTCTTT
CSARLRQVGTEAFF
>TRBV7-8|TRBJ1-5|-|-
TGTGCCAGCAGCTTAGCGAGCAGGTGTAATCAGCCCCAGCATTTT
CASSLASRCNQPQHF
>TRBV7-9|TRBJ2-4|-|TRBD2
TGTGCCAGCAGCCCCTCATCCAGCGGGGGTATTCAGTACTTC
CASSPSSSGGIQYF
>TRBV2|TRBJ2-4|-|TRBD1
TGTGCCAGCAGTCGGGACAGTCAGTCCTTAGCCAAAAACATTCAGTACTTC
CASSRDSQSLAKNIQYF
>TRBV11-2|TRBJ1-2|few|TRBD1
TGTGCCAGCAGCTTAGACCTAACAGGGGTCGGCTACACCTTC
CASSLDLTGVGYTF
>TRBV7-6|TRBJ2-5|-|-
TGTGCCAGCAGCTTAGGGTACAGTCCGGAGACCCAGTACTTC
CASSLGYSPETQYF
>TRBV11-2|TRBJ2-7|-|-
TGTGCCAGCAGCTTTACGCCCGACGCTATAACGTACGAGCAGTACTTC
CASSFTPDAITYEQYF
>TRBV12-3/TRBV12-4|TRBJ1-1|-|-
TGTGCCAGCAGTTTTGGCCCCAACACTGAAGCTTTCTTT
CASSFGPNTEAFF
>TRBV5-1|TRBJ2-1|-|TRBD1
TGCGCCAGCAGCTTGCACAGGGGAACTGAGCAGTTCTTC
CASSLHRGTEQFF
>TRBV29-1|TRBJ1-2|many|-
TGCAGCGTTGATAGGCAGGACGATGTTCACTATGGCTACACCTTC
CSVDRQDDVHYGYTF
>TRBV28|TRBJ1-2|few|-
TGTGCCACCGCCGGGGGGGCCCTTTCCGGCTACACCTTC
CATAGGALSGYTF
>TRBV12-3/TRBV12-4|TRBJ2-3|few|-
TGTGCCAGCGGCCCCCGTAACACAGATACGCAGTATTTT
CASGPRNTDTQYF
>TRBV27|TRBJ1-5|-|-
TGTGCCAGCAGACAAAACGTCCAGGGTTATCAGCCCCAGCATTTT
CASRQNVQGYQPQHF
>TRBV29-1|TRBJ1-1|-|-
TGCAGCGTTGAAGCTATGGACAGATATGAAGCTTTCTTT
CSVEAMDRYEAFF
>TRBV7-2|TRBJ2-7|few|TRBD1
TGTGCCAGCAGCTGGGGAGACAGGGTCTACGAGCAGTACTTC
CASSWGDRVYEQYF
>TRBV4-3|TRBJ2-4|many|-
TGCGCCAGCAGCCAAGAACACGGGGGAAACATTCAGTACTTC
CASSQEHGGNIQYF
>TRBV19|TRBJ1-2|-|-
TGTGCCAGTAGTATAGATCTGGGATTTTATGGCTACACCTTC
CASSIDLGFYGYTF
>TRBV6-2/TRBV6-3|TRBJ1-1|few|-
TGTGCCAGCAGGACCGGGACACCGGTTACTGAAGCTTTCTTT
CASRTGTPVTEAFF
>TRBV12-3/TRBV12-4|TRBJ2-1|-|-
TGTGCCAGCACCACCCTAGGGTATGAGCAGTTCTTC
CASTTLGYEQFF
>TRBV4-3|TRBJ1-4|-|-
TGCGCCAGCAGCCAAGAAGTGCGGGGGAAACTGTTTTTT
CASSQEVRGKLFF
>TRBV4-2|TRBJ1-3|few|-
TGTGCCAGCAGCCAAGGGATGGGCGGCTCTGGAAACACCATATATTTT
CASSQGMGGSGNTIYF
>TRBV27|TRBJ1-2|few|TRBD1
TGTGCCAGCAGTTGGGACAGGGGGGTAGGCTACACCTTC
CASSWDRGVGYTF
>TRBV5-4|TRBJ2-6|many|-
TGTGCCAGCAGCTTGAGAACGGGGGACAGATTCTCTGGGGCCAACGTCCTGACTTTC
CASSLRTGDRFSGANVLTF
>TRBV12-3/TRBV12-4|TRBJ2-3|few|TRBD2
TGTGCCAGCAGTTTAGCGGGGCGGGGGGGTTTAAGCACAGATACGCAGTATTTT
CASSLAGRGGLSTDTQYF